This TCR beta chain was obtained from a study of synovial regulatory T cells in juvenile arthritis. In the study overall: Six or seven patients were on methotrexate and a few were untreated. Study outcomes and limitations: Compared with other blood Treg cells, inflammation-associated Treg cells had reduced TCR diversity.

This table comes from immunoSEQ multiplex PCR, and its TCRdb copy is limited to in-frame clones, with some not included. The table for this sample gives some 10,000 clones. On this clone itself: Its antigen is unidentified.

The roughly eleven donors had active juvenile idiopathic arthritis, with 3 polyarticular and 8 oligoarticular cases. Patients had median age 11.6 years, range 2.4-22.9. CDR1 SEHNR and CDR2 FQNEAQ come from the germline V gene (reference sequence). The CDR3 totals 13 residues. No DNA is given. This chain links TRBV7-9 with TRBJ2-1; TCRdb's assignment of TRBD2 cannot be checked, as there is no DNA. This clonotype was sampled from a donor between 2 and 35 years old with juvenile idiopathic arthritis. The sample was Treg cells from blood. Subset of the sample: remaining (HLA-DR-negative) circulating blood Treg cells. The CDR3 sequence: CASTFSGVNEQFF.